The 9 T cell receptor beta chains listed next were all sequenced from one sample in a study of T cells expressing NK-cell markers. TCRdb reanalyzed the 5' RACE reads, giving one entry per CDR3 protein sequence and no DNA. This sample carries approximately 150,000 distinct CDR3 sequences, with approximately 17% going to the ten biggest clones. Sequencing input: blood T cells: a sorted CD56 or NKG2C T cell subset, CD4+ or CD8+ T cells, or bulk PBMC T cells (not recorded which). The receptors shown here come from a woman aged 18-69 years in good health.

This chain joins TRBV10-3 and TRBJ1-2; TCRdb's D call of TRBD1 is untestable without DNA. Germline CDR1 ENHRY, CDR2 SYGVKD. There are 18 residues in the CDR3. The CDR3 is CAISATGTDIQYNYGYTF.

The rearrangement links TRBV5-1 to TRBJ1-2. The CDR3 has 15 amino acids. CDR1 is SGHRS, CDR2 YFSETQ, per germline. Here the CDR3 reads CASSLKGAELDGYTF. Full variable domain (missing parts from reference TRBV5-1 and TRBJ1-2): KAGVTQTPRYLIKTRGQQVTLSCSPISGHRSVSWYQQTPGQGLQFLFEYFSETQRNKGNFPGRFSGRQFSNSRSEMNVSTLELGDSALYLCASSLKGAELDGYTFGSGTRLTVV.

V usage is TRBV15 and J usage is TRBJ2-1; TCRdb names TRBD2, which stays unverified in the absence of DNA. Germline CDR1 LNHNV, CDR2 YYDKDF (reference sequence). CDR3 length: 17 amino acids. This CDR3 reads CATSRGGGLAGYNEQFF.

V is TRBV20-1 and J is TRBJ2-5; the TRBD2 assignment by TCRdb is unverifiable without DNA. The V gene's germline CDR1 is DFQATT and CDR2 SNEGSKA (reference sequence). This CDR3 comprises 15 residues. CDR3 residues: CSARGTGTSQETQYF.

This CDR3 reads CASSEQGFSGNTIYF. J is TRBJ1-3 and V is TRBV5-1; TCRdb's D gene call, TRBD1, goes unchecked for lack of DNA. Germline V gene lookup returns CDR1 SGHRS and CDR2 YFSETQ. CDR3 length: 15 residues.

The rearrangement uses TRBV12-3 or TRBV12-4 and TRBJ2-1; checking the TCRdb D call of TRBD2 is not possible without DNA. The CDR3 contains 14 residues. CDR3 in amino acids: CASSLRGMYNEQFF.

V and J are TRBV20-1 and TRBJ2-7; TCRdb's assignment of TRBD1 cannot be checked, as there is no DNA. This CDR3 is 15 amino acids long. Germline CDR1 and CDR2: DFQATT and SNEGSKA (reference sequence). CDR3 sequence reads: CSAFDPGQGRYEQYF.

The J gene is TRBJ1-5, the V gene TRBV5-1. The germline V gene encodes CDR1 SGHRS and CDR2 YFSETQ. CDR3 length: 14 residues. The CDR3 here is CASSLGSGNGPQHF.

The CDR3 loop reads CASNPSSGKETQYF. V and J are TRBV7-9 and TRBJ2-5; TCRdb designates TRBD2, a call that cannot be tested without DNA. Germline values: CDR1 SEHNR, CDR2 FQNEAQ (reference sequence). CDR3 length equals 14 residues.